This TCR beta chain was sequenced in a study of cytomegalovirus exposure and HLA in healthy donors. Study-wide results and caveats: As immune exposure information, only CMV serostatus was available. The authors later linked a missense DCLRE1C variant to TCR beta V- and J-gene trimming.

Concerning this clone itself: Its antigen is not known.

CDR1 and CDR2 from the germline V gene are MNHEY and SVGAGI. Trimming shortened V by 6 bases and J by 0 bases, and 12 bases separated the two germline ends. CDR3 length equals 14 residues. A multiplex PCR was run with 60 Vbeta primers and 13 Jbeta primers. Here immunoSEQ multiplex PCR was the method, and the copy in TCRdb shows in-frame clones only, minus some. The sample shows roughly 100,000 clones, about 80% of them seen only once. What was sequenced was PBMCs. The sequence came from a man aged 25 to 45 in good health and CMV-seronegative. This rearrangement joins TRBV6-5 to TRBJ2-7; tentatively, D is TRBD2 (5 bases). CDR3: CASSPESGSYEQYF. The CDR3 nucleotides are TGTGCCAGCAGCCCGGAAAGCGGCTCCTACGAGCAGTACTTC.